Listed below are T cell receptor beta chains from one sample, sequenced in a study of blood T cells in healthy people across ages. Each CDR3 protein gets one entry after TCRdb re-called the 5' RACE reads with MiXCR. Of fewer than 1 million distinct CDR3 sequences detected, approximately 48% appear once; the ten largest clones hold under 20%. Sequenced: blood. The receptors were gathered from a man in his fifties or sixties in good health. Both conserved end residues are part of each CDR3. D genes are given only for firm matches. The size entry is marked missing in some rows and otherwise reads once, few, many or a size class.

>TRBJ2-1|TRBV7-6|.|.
TGTGCCAGCAGCGGATCGCGAGGGGCGGACTACAATGAGCAGTTCTTC
CASSGSRGADYNEQFF
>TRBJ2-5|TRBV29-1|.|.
TGCAGCGGGGGGAGGGGGCGGACGGGGTTCAAGAATGAGCAGTACTTC
CSGGRGRTGFKNEQYF
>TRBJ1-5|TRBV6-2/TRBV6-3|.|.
TGTGCCAGCAGCGTTCCTTGGGACCTAACTAATCAGCCCCAGCATTTT
CASSVPWDLTNQPQHF
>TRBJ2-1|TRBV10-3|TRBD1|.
TGTGCCATCAGCGGGACAGGAAACAATGAGCAGTTCTTC
CAISGTGNNEQFF
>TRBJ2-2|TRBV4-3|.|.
TGCGCCAGCAGCCAAGCCCCCCTCGCTGGCACCGGGGAGCTGTTTTTT
CASSQAPLAGTGELFF
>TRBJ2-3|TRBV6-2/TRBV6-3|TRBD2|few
TGTGCCAGCAGTTCGAGGATACTAGCGGGCACAGATACGCAGTATTTT
CASSSRILAGTDTQYF
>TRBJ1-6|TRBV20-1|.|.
TGCAGTGCTAGAGATTATAGGGCAGGACATAATTCACCCCTCCACTTT
CSARDYRAGHNSPLHF
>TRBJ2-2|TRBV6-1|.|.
TGTGCCAGCAGTGCACAAACCGGGGAGCTGTTTTTT
CASSAQTGELFF
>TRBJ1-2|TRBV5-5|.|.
TGTGCCAGCAGCTTCGACAGGACGGGCTATGGCTACACCTTC
CASSFDRTGYGYTF
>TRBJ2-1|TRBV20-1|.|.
TGCAGTGCTATACGACGTATGGTAAACAATGAGCAGTTCTTC
CSAIRRMVNNEQFF
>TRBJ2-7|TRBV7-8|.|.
TGTTACAGAGATAGACCGTACGAGCAGTACTTC
CYRDRPYEQYF
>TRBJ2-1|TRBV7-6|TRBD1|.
TGTGCCAGCAGCGCCTCGGGACAGGGACCCTACAATGAGCAGTTCTTC
CASSASGQGPYNEQFF
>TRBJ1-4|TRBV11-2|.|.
TGTGCCAGCAGCACCCGGGACCGACGCTTAAATGAAAAACTGTTTTTT
CASSTRDRRLNEKLFF
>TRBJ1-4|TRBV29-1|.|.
TGCAGCGTTCTTTACAGGGACAATGAAAAACTGTTTTTT
CSVLYRDNEKLFF
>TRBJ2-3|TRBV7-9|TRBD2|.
TGTGCCAGCAGCTCAACCGGGACTAGGCGCACAGATACGCAGTATTTT
CASSSTGTRRTDTQYF
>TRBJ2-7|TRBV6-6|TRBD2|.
TGTGCCAGCAGTAGACTAGCGGGGGGGAAAAATGAGCAGTACTTC
CASSRLAGGKNEQYF
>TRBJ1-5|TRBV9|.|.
TGTGCCAGCAGTGTCGGGGATAGCAATCAGCCCCAGCATTTT
CASSVGDSNQPQHF
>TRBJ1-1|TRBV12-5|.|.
TGTGCTAGTGGTTTGCCGGGGGCGGTTGAAGCTTTCTTT
CASGLPGAVEAFF
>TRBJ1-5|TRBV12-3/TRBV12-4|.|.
TGTGCCAGCAGTTTGGGAGTATTGAGCAATCAGCCCCAGCATTTT
CASSLGVLSNQPQHF
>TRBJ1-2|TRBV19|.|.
TGTACCAGTTCCGGGGCAGGCGTTACTAACTATGGCTACACCTTC
CTSSGAGVTNYGYTF
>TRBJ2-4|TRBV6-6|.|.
TGTGCCAGCAGTTACAAAAGGCTGGGAAACATTCAGTACTTC
CASSYKRLGNIQYF
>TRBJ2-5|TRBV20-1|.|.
TGCAGTGCGGAAGTTAACGCTGTGGAGATCCAGTACTTC
CSAEVNAVEIQYF
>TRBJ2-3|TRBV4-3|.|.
TGCGCCAGCAGCCACACCATCATCCGGGACACGACGGCGGATACGCAGTATTTT
CASSHTIIRDTTADTQYF
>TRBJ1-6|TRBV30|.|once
TGTGCCTGGAGACCGTCAGGGGATTCACCCCTCCACTTT
CAWRPSGDSPLHF
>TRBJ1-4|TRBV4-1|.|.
TGCGCCAGCAGCCAACCCCCGGCAGCGCAAAAACTGTTTTTT
CASSQPPAAQKLFF
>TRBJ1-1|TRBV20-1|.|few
TGCAGTGCCAGCGACGGTGGGAACACTGAAGCTTTCTTT
CSASDGGNTEAFF
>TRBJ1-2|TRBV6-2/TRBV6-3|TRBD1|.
TGTGCCAGCAGTGGAGAGAGACGGGACAGGGAGCAGCCCTACTATGGCTACACCTTC
CASSGERRDREQPYYGYTF
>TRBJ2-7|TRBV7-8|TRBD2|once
TGTGCCAGCAGCTTAGAGGTAGCGGGGGGGACACCACGCGAGCAGTACTTC
CASSLEVAGGTPREQYF